The T cell receptor (beta chain) under discussion was sequenced for a study of T cell responses to AZD1222 COVID-19 vaccine. Losses at the gene ends were 7 bases for V and 7 bases for J; bases not matched to a gene: 18. Germline values: CDR1 SQVTM, CDR2 ANQGSEA. The CDR3 covers 15 residues. TCRdb keeps only in-frame clones here, not all; method: immunoSEQ multiplex PCR. In the table there are roughly 75,000 clones, 84% of which are singletons. This sequence originates from an adult in good health. This specimen consisted of peripheral blood, obtained on day 0 of AZD1222 vaccination. This sequence joins TRBV29-1 and TRBJ1-2, with TRBD1 matching over 7 bases. In DNA, the CDR3 is TGCAGCGCTGGGACAGCTAAAGGGGTAATTGGTGGCTACACCTTC. It codes for CSAGTAKGVIGGYTF.